These T cell receptor beta chains were read from a single sample in a study of blood T cell repertoires in COVID-19. Method: immunoSEQ multiplex PCR; TCRdb's copy keeps in-frame clones and lacks some. The table shows 150,000 to 200,000 clones, with roughly 87% occurring only once. The specimen was peripheral blood. These receptors came from a human donor in a cohort sampled during active COVID-19. Each CDR3 is given with its conserved first and last residue. A D gene is named only where the DNA matches it firmly. A row's size may be missing; if present it is once, few, many or a size class.

d_call,j_call,clone_size,v_call,cdr3_nt,cdr3_aa
-,TRBJ1-2,-,TRBV9,TGTGCCAGCAGCGGCGGGGGGGCGCTAGTCTCCTATGGCTACACCTTC,CASSGGGALVSYGYTF
-,TRBJ2-7,-,TRBV4-3,TGCGCCAGCAGCCAAGAAGGGGGAATCGACTACGAGCAGTACTTC,CASSQEGGIDYEQYF
-,TRBJ2-1,-,TRBV29-1,TGCAGCGTTGAAATCCGGGACTTTTACAATGAGCAGTTCTTC,CSVEIRDFYNEQFF
-,TRBJ1-2,-,TRBV4-1,TGCGCCAGCAGCCGGGCCCTTCCCAACTATGGCTACACCTTC,CASSRALPNYGYTF
TRBD1,TRBJ2-7,-,TRBV6-6,TGTGCCAGCAGTTTTGGACAGGGGGCGATCTACGAGCAGTACTTC,CASSFGQGAIYEQYF
-,TRBJ2-3,-,TRBV5-5,TGTGCCAGCAGCTTGACCGGACTCGCCGGGGATACGCAGTATTTT,CASSLTGLAGDTQYF
TRBD2,TRBJ2-5,-,TRBV6-1,TGTGCCAGCAGTGAAGGCCTAGCGGTGGAGACCCAGTACTTC,CASSEGLAVETQYF
-,TRBJ1-5,-,TRBV6-2/TRBV6-3,TGTGCCAGCAGTCCCGAGCAGGCCCACACCTATAGCAATCAGCCCCAGCATTTT,CASSPEQAHTYSNQPQHF
TRBD1,TRBJ2-2,once,TRBV3-1/TRBV3-2,TGTGCCAGCAGCAACAGGGGGGCGAACACCGGGGAGCTGTTTTTT,CASSNRGANTGELFF
TRBD1,TRBJ2-1,-,TRBV13,TGTGCCAGCAGCTCGTCCCGGGACAGGGTGGGCAATGAGCAGTTCTTC,CASSSSRDRVGNEQFF
-,TRBJ2-5,-,TRBV15,TGTGCCACCGGTGGGCGCGAGACCCAGTACTTC,CATGGRETQYF
-,TRBJ1-2,-,TRBV6-5,TGTGCCAGCAGTCCCCCTTCCACAGGGCAACGCGGCTACACCTTC,CASSPPSTGQRGYTF
-,TRBJ2-1,-,TRBV30,TGTGCCGCTCAGACGGGGAGCGGGTTATACAATGAGCAGTTCTTC,CAAQTGSGLYNEQFF
TRBD1,TRBJ2-2,-,TRBV5-1,TGCGCCAGCAGCTTTACAGGGGGCGCGGACACCGGGGAGCTGTTTTTT,CASSFTGGADTGELFF
TRBD2,TRBJ2-3,-,TRBV28,TGTGCCAGCAGACCCGGACTAGGCCCAGATACGCAGTATTTT,CASRPGLGPDTQYF
-,TRBJ2-5,-,TRBV20-1,TGCAGTGCTATTGAGCTAGGGGGGGCTAGGGAGACCCAGTACTTC,CSAIELGGARETQYF
TRBD2,TRBJ2-6,few,TRBV3-1/TRBV3-2,TGTGCCAGCAGCCAAGACTCTGAGGGACTAGCGGTGTTCTACTCTGGGGCCAACGTCCTGACTTTC,CASSQDSEGLAVFYSGANVLTF
TRBD2,TRBJ2-7,-,TRBV27,TGTGCCAGCAGTCCACATGCTAGCGGGGGGGCCTACGAGCAGTACTTC,CASSPHASGGAYEQYF
TRBD2,TRBJ2-7,-,TRBV11-3,TGTGCCAGCTCCATAGCGGGAAGCTCCTACGAGCAGTACTTC,CASSIAGSSYEQYF
-,TRBJ1-3,-,TRBV27,TGTGCCCGAATCTGGGCCGCTGGAAACACCATATATTTT,CARIWAAGNTIYF
TRBD1,TRBJ1-3,few,TRBV18,TGTGCCAGCTCAACCGGACAGGGGACAAACACCATATATTTT,CASSTGQGTNTIYF
TRBD1,TRBJ1-5,-,TRBV6-5,TGTGCCAGCACCCAGTTCCCAGGGGGCGGGCAGCCCCAGCATTTT,CASTQFPGGGQPQHF
-,TRBJ2-2,-,TRBV28,TGTGCCAGCAGTTTAATTGTAACTTCGAACACCGGGGAGCTGTTTTTT,CASSLIVTSNTGELFF
-,TRBJ1-3,-,TRBV19,TGTGCCAGTAGTATTGGGCTTCACTCTGGAAACACCATATATTTT,CASSIGLHSGNTIYF
-,TRBJ2-7,-,TRBV4-1,TGCGCCAGCAGCCAAGAAGGAGCTGTCGAGCAGTACTTC,CASSQEGAVEQYF
-,TRBJ1-5,few,TRBV28,TGTGCCAGCAGGCTTTGGGCAGGGGATCAGCCCCAGCATTTT,CASRLWAGDQPQHF
TRBD1,TRBJ1-6,-,TRBV5-1,TGCGCCAGCAGCGGCCAGGGGGCTAATTCACCCCTCCACTTT,CASSGQGANSPLHF
TRBD2,TRBJ2-6,-,TRBV5-1,TGCGCCAGCTCCGCTAGCGGGACGTCTGGGGCCAACGTCCTGACTTTC,CASSASGTSGANVLTF
-,TRBJ1-1,-,TRBV28,TGTGCCCTGACTGCGGGGGGGGACACTGAAGCTTTCTTT,CALTAGGDTEAFF
TRBD2,TRBJ2-5,-,TRBV7-3,TGTGCCAGCAGCCGGGGGGGTCAAGAGACCCAGTACTTC,CASSRGGQETQYF
-,TRBJ1-6,-,TRBV19,TGTGCCAGTTGTGACAGATCAAATTCACCCCTCCACTTT,CASCDRSNSPLHF
TRBD1,TRBJ1-2,few,TRBV24-1,TGTGCCACCAGTGAATCGACAGGGTTGGATGGCTACACCTTC,CATSESTGLDGYTF
TRBD1,TRBJ1-5,-,TRBV19,TGTGCCAGTAATTTTAACAGGGGAAACCAGCCCCAGCATTTT,CASNFNRGNQPQHF
TRBD1,TRBJ2-7,-,TRBV7-2,TGTGCCAGCAGCTTAAACTGGGACAGGGGGGGCTACGAGCAGTACTTC,CASSLNWDRGGYEQYF
TRBD1,TRBJ1-1,-,TRBV13,TGTGCCAGCAGCAAATACAGGGGTGGTTGGACTGAAGCTTTCTTT,CASSKYRGGWTEAFF
-,TRBJ1-2,-,TRBV12-3/TRBV12-4,TGTGCCAGCAGTTCCTCGGTCCCTTATGGCTACACCTTC,CASSSSVPYGYTF
-,TRBJ1-2,-,TRBV5-4,TGTGCCAGCAGCTTTGAGAGGGAAGGCTACACCTTC,CASSFEREGYTF
-,TRBJ1-3,-,TRBV30,TGTGCCTGGAGTGAAGGGGGTACAAGTGGAAACACCATATATTTT,CAWSEGGTSGNTIYF
-,TRBJ1-6,few,TRBV6-5,TGTGCCAGCAGTTACTCCCCCGGTTCACCCCTCCACTTT,CASSYSPGSPLHF
TRBD1,TRBJ2-7,-,TRBV19,TGTGCCAGTAGAGGACAGGGGGAAACGAACTCCTACGAGCAGTACTTC,CASRGQGETNSYEQYF
TRBD1,TRBJ1-4,-,TRBV30,TGTGCCTGGAGTGTACGGGGGACAGTAAATGAAAAACTGTTTTTT,CAWSVRGTVNEKLFF
TRBD1,TRBJ1-2,-,TRBV6-5,TGTGCCAGCAGTCCGACAGGGTTAGCTAACTATGGCTACACCTTC,CASSPTGLANYGYTF
-,TRBJ1-2,-,TRBV7-2,TGTGCCAGCAGCTCTCGACAGGCCGGGGGCTACACCTTC,CASSSRQAGGYTF
TRBD1,TRBJ1-3,-,TRBV9,TGTGCCAGCAGCGTAACGACAGGGGCTGGAAACACCATATATTTT,CASSVTTGAGNTIYF
TRBD1,TRBJ2-7,-,TRBV4-1,TGCGCCAGCAGCCCAGCGACAGGGGGCAGTTACGAGCAGTACTTC,CASSPATGGSYEQYF